Shown below are 21 T cell receptor beta chains from a single sample sequenced in a study of T cell responses to AZD1222 COVID-19 vaccine. Produced via immunoSEQ multiplex PCR; TCRdb's table is partial and in-frame only. The top ten hold almost 4.5% of the sample, which has approximately 120,000 clones, roughly 85% seen once. Specimen: peripheral blood, collected 28 days after the second AZD1222 dose. The origin of the receptors is an adult who received the AZD1222 COVID-19 vaccine.

V is TRBV5-5 and J is TRBJ2-6, with TRBD1 matching over 8 bases. Germline values: CDR1 SGHKS, CDR2 YYEKEE (reference sequence). The CDR3 is 19 amino acids. V dropped 2 bases and J dropped 0; count of bases not matched to a gene: 10. The CDR3 sequence is CASSFRVDRGYSGANVLTF. The CDR3 DNA follows: TGTGCCAGCAGCTTCCGGGTAGACAGGGGCTACTCTGGGGCCAACGTCCTGACTTTC.

The rearrangement uses TRBV21-1 and TRBJ1-3. TRBV21-1 constitutes a pseudogene. There are 13 residues in the CDR3. DNA for the CDR3: TGTGCCAGCACTCTGGAATCCGGAAACACCATATATTTT. Translated: CASTLESGNTIYF.

The chain has TRBV5-1 and TRBJ2-2, with D unresolved. Trimming removed 4 bases at V and 0 bases at J, with 10 bases between. CDR3 length: 15 amino acids. Germline values: CDR1 SGHRS, CDR2 YFSETQ. CDR3 residues: CASSPRAANTGELFF. CDR3 DNA: TGCGCCAGCAGCCCTCGGGCCGCGAACACCGGGGAGCTGTTTTTT.

The genes are TRBV5-6 and TRBJ1-3; TRBD1 matches at 7 bases. This CDR3 contains 16 residues. CDR1 SGHDT and CDR2 YYEEEE come from the germline V gene. Trimming cost V 0 bases and J 4 bases; bases outside gene matches: 7. For the CDR3, the DNA is TGTGCCAGCAGCTTGGGACAGGGTTCCGTCGGAAACACCATATATTTT. Translated, it gives CASSLGQGSVGNTIYF.

This chain joins TRBV3-1 (or the pseudogene TRBV3-2) and TRBJ1-2; D might be TRBD1 (5 bases). CDR3 length: 15 amino acids. V was cut by 3 bases and J by 3 bases, with 14 bases left in between. In germline, CDR1 is LGHDT, CDR2 YNNKEL (reference sequence). CDR3 sequence (DNA): TGTGCCAGCAGCCACCTTGGGGGGAGGGACTATGGCTACACCTTC. The encoded protein is CASSHLGGRDYGYTF.

The chain joins TRBV6-5 to TRBJ1-5; 7 bases align to TRBD1. The V gene end was trimmed by 6 bases and the J gene end by 4 bases; junction bases not matched to a gene: 9. Germline CDR1 reads MNHEY; CDR2 reads SVGAGI. This CDR3 is 15 amino acids long. For the CDR3, the DNA is TGTGCCAGCAGCGTCCTAGGGACAGATAATCAGCCCCAGCATTTT. Translation gives CASSVLGTDNQPQHF.

This rearrangement joins TRBV7-2 to TRBJ2-1, with D possibly matching TRBD1 (8 bases). Germline V gives CDR1 SGHTA, CDR2 FQGNSA. The CDR3 length is 13 residues. V lost 4 bases and J 10 bases, leaving 14 bases between the germline ends. The DNA of the CDR3 is TGTGCCAGCAGCTCCCAACAGGGGGGGGAGCAGTTCTTC. Protein product: CASSSQQGGEQFF.

The chain uses TRBV3-1 (or the pseudogene TRBV3-2) and TRBJ2-7, with 8 bases fitting TRBD1. V lost 1 base to trimming and J lost 1 base; unmatched junction nucleotides: 3. Germline CDR1 is LGHDT and CDR2 is YNNKEL (reference sequence). This CDR3 has 15 amino acids. The CDR3 reads CASSQAGTGSYEQYF. CDR3 nucleotide sequence: TGTGCCAGCAGCCAAGCGGGGACAGGATCCTACGAGCAGTACTTC.

J is TRBJ2-3 and V is TRBV2; D gene unclear. This CDR3 is 12 amino acids long. The V gene's germline CDR1 is SNHLY and CDR2 FYNNEI. V gave up 7 bases and J gave up 2 bases, with 7 bases separating them. The CDR3 loop reads CASTVNTDTQYF. CDR3 DNA: TGTGCCAGCACCGTGAACACAGATACGCAGTATTTT. Full variable domain (rest looked up from reference TRBV2 and TRBJ2-3): EPEVTQTPSHQVTQMGQEVILRCVPISNHLYFYWYRQILGQKVEFLVSFYNNEISEKSEIFDDQFSVERPDGSNFTLKIRSTKLEDSAMYFCASTVNTDTQYFGPGTRLTVL.

The CDR3 bases are TGTGCCAGCAGTTACTCTACTAGCGGGGGACTAACTAGCACAGATACGCAGTATTTT. This translates into CASSYSTSGGLTSTDTQYF. V and J are TRBV6-2 or TRBV6-3 and TRBJ2-3, with 11 bases fitting TRBD2. V trimming: 0 bases; J trimming: 0 bases; junction bases outside the gene matches: 8. This CDR3 contains 19 residues. The germline V gene has CDR1 MNHEY and CDR2 SVGEGT.

CDR3 in amino acids: CASSHPGKDGQGYTF. In nucleotides, the CDR3 is TGCGCCAGCAGCCACCCGGGGAAAGATGGCCAAGGCTACACCTTC. The gene calls are TRBV4-1 and TRBJ1-2, with D unresolved. The CDR3 is made up of 15 amino acids. CDR1 is MGHRA and CDR2 is YSYEKL in the germline V gene. Deletions cut 3 bases from V and 8 bases from J, with 19 bases between.

This clone occurred once. This chain connects TRBV7-2 to TRBJ2-5; the D gene is possibly TRBD2 (6 bases). Germline CDR1 reads SGHTA; CDR2 reads FQGNSA. The V end was cut by 3 bases, the J end by 5 bases, with 10 bases between. This CDR3 is 13 amino acids long. The CDR3 nucleotides read TGTGCCAGCAGCTTTGGGGGGAGGGAGACCCAGTACTTC. Its protein is CASSFGGRETQYF.

This rearrangement joins TRBV28 to TRBJ1-2; 7 bases match TRBD1. Germline assignment: CDR1 MDHEN and CDR2 SYDVKM. V gave up 6 bases and J gave up 4 bases; unmatched junction bases: 14. The CDR3 is 16 residues long. The CDR3 DNA sequence: TGTGCCAGCAGCGGTAGAACGTCGACAGGGAGCTATGGCTACACCTTC. Protein sequence: CASSGRTSTGSYGYTF.

This clone turned up a few times. V and J are TRBV6-1 and TRBJ1-1; no definite D call. Trimming took off 2 bases at V and 1 base at J, with 11 bases between the two ends. The length of the CDR3 is 15 residues. CDR1 and CDR2 (germline): MNHNS, SASEGT. The CDR3 here is CASSESVEGNTEAFF. Here the CDR3 DNA reads TGTGCCAGCAGTGAAAGTGTGGAGGGGAACACTGAAGCTTTCTTT.

The CDR3 protein is CATSRPTGHRKAFF. The CDR3 DNA sequence: TGTGCCACCAGCAGACCCACGGGACACCGTAAAGCTTTCTTT. The chain carries TRBV15 and TRBJ1-1; TRBD1 might be the D (6 bases). This CDR3 is built from 14 residues. CDR1 and CDR2 from the germline V gene are LNHNV and YYDKDF (reference sequence). V was shortened by 2 bases and J by 9 bases, with 16 bases between the two germline ends. Complete variable domain (other parts from reference TRBV15 and TRBJ1-1): DAMVIQNPRYQVTQFGKPVTLSCSQTLNHNVMYWYQQKSSQAPKLLFHYYDKDFNNEADTPDNFQSRRPNTSFCFLDIRSPGLGDTAMYLCATSRPTGHRKAFFGQGTRLTVV.

This clone was counted between two and nine times. The chain has TRBV9 and TRBJ1-2; D not certain. Trimming removed 6 bases at V and 4 bases at J, with 22 bases between. The CDR3 spans 16 residues. The germline V gene encodes CDR1 SGDLS and CDR2 YYNGEE. The DNA of the CDR3 is TGTGCCAGCAACGGGAAGAATCGGCTTGGAGTCTATGGCTACACCTTC. It codes for CASNGKNRLGVYGYTF.

The rearrangement links TRBV5-4 to TRBJ1-6; D not resolved. The CDR3 consists of 15 residues. Deletions cut 5 bases from V and 2 bases from J, with 11 bases between. Germline assignment: CDR1 SGHNT and CDR2 YYREEE (reference sequence). The CDR3: CASRDGNPYNSPLHF. The CDR3 nucleotides read TGTGCCAGCAGGGATGGGAACCCCTATAATTCACCCCTCCACTTT.

The CDR3 DNA reads as TGTGCCAGCAGTTTTAGCGCGGATTATGGCTACACCTTC. The encoded protein is CASSFSADYGYTF. J is TRBJ1-2 and V is TRBV12-3 or TRBV12-4; D remains unclear. V was cut by 3 bases and J by 5 bases, with 10 bases left in between. The CDR3 has 13 amino acids.

The genes are TRBV18 and TRBJ1-1, with a tentative D call TRBD1 (6 bases). CDR1 and CDR2 (germline): KGHSH, LQKENI. The V end was cut by 3 bases, the J end by 0 bases, with 8 bases between. The CDR3 spans 14 residues. CDR3 sequence (DNA): TGTGCCAGCTCACCCGGACAGATGAACACTGAAGCTTTCTTT. As protein: CASSPGQMNTEAFF. Using reference TRBV18 and TRBJ1-1 for the parts outside the CDR3, the full variable domain is NAGVMQNPRHLVRRRGQEARLRCSPMKGHSHVYWYRQLPEEGLKFMVYLQKENIIDESGMPKERFSAEFPKEGPSILRIQQVVRGDSAAYFCASSPGQMNTEAFFGQGTRLTVV.

The rearrangement joins TRBV19 to TRBJ2-2; D unclear. V lost 3 bases, J lost 1 base, and 9 bases lay in between. This CDR3 region has 15 residues. The germline CDR1 and CDR2 sequences are LNHDA and SQIVND (reference sequence). In nucleotides, the CDR3 is TGTGCCAGTAGTATTGGTCAGGAGAACACCGGGGAGCTGTTTTTT. This sequence encodes CASSIGQENTGELFF.

The J gene is TRBJ1-5, the V gene TRBV7-2; TRBD1 matches at 12 bases. Germline values: CDR1 SGHTA, CDR2 FQGNSA. V gave up 4 bases and J gave up 6 bases; unmatched junction bases: 7. This CDR3 region has 16 residues. This CDR3 reads CASSSWGTGGSQPQHF. The CDR3 nucleotides read TGTGCCAGCAGCTCGTGGGGGACAGGGGGCAGTCAGCCCCAGCATTTT.